The rows below give T cell receptor beta chains drawn from one sample of a study. TCRdb fed the RT-PCR reads into MiXCR, producing one record per CDR3 protein. This sample has 650,000 to 800,000 distinct CDR3 sequences, with 13% to 15% found just once. The sequenced sample consisted of memory CD4+ T cells from blood. These receptors were collected from a female donor in good health, serving as a healthy control. Both conserved end residues are part of each CDR3. A D gene is named only where the DNA matches it firmly. Not every row has a clone size; where given, it reads once, few, many or a size class.

abundance	d_gene	j_gene	v_gene	CDR3aa	CDR3nt
.	TRBD2	TRBJ2-3	TRBV6-5	CASKLAGDVDTQYF	TGTGCCAGTAAGCTAGCGGGAGACGTGGATACGCAGTATTTT
.	TRBD1	TRBJ2-2	TRBV28	CASSLTGYAGELFF	TGTGCCAGCAGCCTGACAGGGTACGCCGGGGAGCTGTTTTTT
.	.	TRBJ1-5	TRBV28	CASRWGGQPQHF	TGTGCCAGCAGGTGGGGGGGTCAGCCCCAGCATTTT
many	TRBD1	TRBJ2-7	TRBV6-6	CASSYSYTGATSYEQYF	TGTGCCAGCAGTTACTCATACACAGGGGCCACCTCCTACGAGCAGTACTTC
few	.	TRBJ2-7	TRBV4-3	CASSQVATVYYEQYF	TGCGCCAGCAGCCAAGTGGCGACAGTATACTACGAGCAGTACTTC
.	.	TRBJ2-1	TRBV3-1	CASSHLGPSNEQFF	TGTGCCAGCAGCCACCTCGGACCCTCCAATGAGCAGTTCTTC
.	.	TRBJ2-5	TRBV20-1	CSASTYPRETQYF	TGCAGTGCTAGTACCTACCCCCGTGAGACCCAGTACTTC
many	.	TRBJ1-5	TRBV7-9	CASSMTENQPQHF	TGTGCCAGCAGCATGACGGAGAATCAGCCCCAGCATTTT
.	TRBD2	TRBJ2-5	TRBV2	CATRTSGSTMRQETQYF	TGTGCCACAAGGACTAGCGGGAGCACCATGCGCCAAGAGACCCAGTACTTC
few	TRBD1	TRBJ2-5	TRBV20-1	CSARDFRGQGAIHQETQYF	TGCAGTGCTAGAGATTTTAGGGGACAGGGGGCAATCCACCAAGAGACCCAGTACTTC
few	.	TRBJ1-5	TRBV7-2	CASSLDRGAVQPQHF	TGTGCCAGCAGCTTAGATCGGGGGGCGGTTCAGCCCCAGCATTTT
many	TRBD2	TRBJ2-7	TRBV5-1	CASSSTSGSYEQYF	TGTGCCAGCAGCTCGACTAGCGGCTCCTACGAGCAGTACTTC
many	TRBD2	TRBJ2-3	TRBV20-1	CSASLAGGPGITQYF	TGCAGTGCTAGCCTAGCGGGAGGGCCGGGTATTACGCAGTATTTT
few	.	TRBJ2-1	TRBV4-3	CASSQELFNEQFF	TGCGCCAGCAGCCAAGAACTGTTCAATGAGCAGTTCTTC
few	.	TRBJ2-7	TRBV11-3	CASSLRGISGYEQYF	TGTGCCAGCAGCTTAAGAGGGATATCCGGCTACGAGCAGTACTTC